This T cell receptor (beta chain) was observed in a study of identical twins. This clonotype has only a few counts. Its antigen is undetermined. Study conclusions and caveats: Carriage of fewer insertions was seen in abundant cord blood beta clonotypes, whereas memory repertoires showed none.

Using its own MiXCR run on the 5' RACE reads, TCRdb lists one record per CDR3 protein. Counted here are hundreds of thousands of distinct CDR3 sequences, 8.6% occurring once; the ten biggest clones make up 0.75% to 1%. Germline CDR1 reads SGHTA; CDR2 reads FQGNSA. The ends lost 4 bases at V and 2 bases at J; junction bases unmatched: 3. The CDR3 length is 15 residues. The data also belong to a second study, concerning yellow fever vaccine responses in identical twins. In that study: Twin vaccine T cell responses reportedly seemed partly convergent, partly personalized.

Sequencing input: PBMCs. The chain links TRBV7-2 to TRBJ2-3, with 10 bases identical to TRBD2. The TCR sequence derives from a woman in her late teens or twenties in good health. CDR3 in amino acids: CASSWGLAYTDTQYF. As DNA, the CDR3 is TGTGCCAGCAGCTGGGGACTAGCGTACACAGATACGCAGTATTTT.